Listed below are T cell receptor beta chains from one sample, sequenced in a study of shared clonotypes between healthy human individuals. Assay used: immunoSEQ multiplex PCR; TCRdb lists only in-frame clones, some missing. The data contain approximately 2.1 million clones, just over 90% of them seen just once; the ten biggest clones take up 0.3% to 0.4%. Material: naive CD4+ T cells from PBMCs. These receptors originate from a man younger than 35 in good health. Some clones in this sample may be carry-over from other donors' samples. CDR3s include the opening cysteine and the closing phenylalanine or tryptophan. D genes are given only for firm matches. Some rows have no size entry. The others give once, few or many, or a class for an expanded clone.

DNA: TGTGCCAGCAGTTCGACAGGGGGGACCCGATGGCCCCAGCATTTT
CDR3: CASSSTGGTRWPQHF
V: TRBV27
size: NA
D: TRBD1
J: TRBJ1-5

DNA: TGCGCCAGCAGCTTGTGGGACTCTAGACGGTCATGGGATCAAGAGACCCAGTACTTC
CDR3: CASSLWDSRRSWDQETQYF
V: TRBV5-1
size: NA
D: NA
J: TRBJ2-5

DNA: TGTGCCAGCTCACTCGGACTAGTAACGAACACCGGGGAGCTGTTTTTT
CDR3: CASSLGLVTNTGELFF
V: TRBV18
size: few
D: TRBD2
J: TRBJ2-2

DNA: TGTGCCAGCAGTTGGAACAGGGATTCTGGGGCCACCTTC
CDR3: CASSWNRDSGATF
V: TRBV28
size: NA
D: NA
J: TRBJ1-2

DNA: TGTGCCAGCAGCTTAGAGCGGGGACCGTCCTACGAGCAGTACTTC
CDR3: CASSLERGPSYEQYF
V: TRBV7-6
size: NA
D: TRBD2
J: TRBJ2-7

DNA: TGCAGCGTTGCAGGGGTCCTTAACACTGAAGCTTTCTTT
CDR3: CSVAGVLNTEAFF
V: TRBV29-1
size: few
D: NA
J: TRBJ1-1

DNA: TGTGCCAGTGATGGAGGCCTCTTAGGGGGTGAGCAGTTCTTC
CDR3: CASDGGLLGGEQFF
V: TRBV6-1
size: NA
D: NA
J: TRBJ2-1

DNA: TGTGCCAGCTCACCGGGTACAGTTAGGACCGGGGAGCTGTTTTTT
CDR3: CASSPGTVRTGELFF
V: TRBV18
size: NA
D: NA
J: TRBJ2-2

DNA: TGTGCCAGCAGCTTAGGGACAGGCAATAGCAATCAGCCCCAGCATTTT
CDR3: CASSLGTGNSNQPQHF
V: TRBV7-9
size: once
D: TRBD1
J: TRBJ1-5

DNA: TGTGCCAGCAGCAAAAAGACAGGGGGAGGCAATCAGCCCCAGCATTTT
CDR3: CASSKKTGGGNQPQHF
V: TRBV5-6
size: NA
D: TRBD1
J: TRBJ1-5

DNA: TGCGCCAGCAGCCAAGATTTGTGGGGGCCAACTGAAGCTTTCTTT
CDR3: CASSQDLWGPTEAFF
V: TRBV4-1
size: NA
D: NA
J: TRBJ1-1

DNA: TGTGCCAGCAACCGGGGTGCGTCCGGGGAGCTGTTTTTT
CDR3: CASNRGASGELFF
V: TRBV28
size: once
D: NA
J: TRBJ2-2

DNA: TGCGCCAGCAGTGACAGGGGCTCGGATACGCAGTATTTT
CDR3: CASSDRGSDTQYF
V: TRBV10-1
size: NA
D: NA
J: TRBJ2-3

DNA: TGTGCCTGGAGTGTAAGTGACTATGGCTACACCTTC
CDR3: CAWSVSDYGYTF
V: TRBV30
size: NA
D: NA
J: TRBJ1-2

DNA: TGCGCCAGCAGCCAACTTCTTCGGAGCGGGAGCACAGATACGCAGTATTTT
CDR3: CASSQLLRSGSTDTQYF
V: TRBV4-3
size: NA
D: NA
J: TRBJ2-3

DNA: TGTGCCAGCAGTGAATGGGGCAGGCCCTCCTACGAGCAGTACTTC
CDR3: CASSEWGRPSYEQYF
V: TRBV25-1
size: once
D: NA
J: TRBJ2-7

DNA: TGTGCCAGCGAAGTACTCTACGAGCAGTACTTC
CDR3: CASEVLYEQYF
V: TRBV6-1
size: NA
D: NA
J: TRBJ2-7

DNA: TGTGCCAGTAGTACCGGGAGCTACGAGCAGTACTTC
CDR3: CASSTGSYEQYF
V: TRBV19
size: NA
D: NA
J: TRBJ2-7

DNA: TGTGCCAGCAGTTACTCGGCGGGAGAATCGAACGAGCAGTACTTC
CDR3: CASSYSAGESNEQYF
V: TRBV6-5
size: NA
D: TRBD2
J: TRBJ2-7

DNA: TGTGCCAGCCTCGAGTGGTCCCCTCAGGCTAATGAGCAGTTCTTC
CDR3: CASLEWSPQANEQFF
V: TRBV2
size: NA
D: NA
J: TRBJ2-1

DNA: TGTGCCAGCAGTTACCAGGACACTTATGGCTACACCTTC
CDR3: CASSYQDTYGYTF
V: TRBV6-6
size: NA
D: NA
J: TRBJ1-2

DNA: TGTGCCAGCAGCCTCGGTCAGGGTCAGGGCTACACCTTC
CDR3: CASSLGQGQGYTF
V: TRBV7-9
size: few
D: NA
J: TRBJ1-2

DNA: TGTGCCAGCAGCTTATCGAGCACGATTAATCAGCCCCAGCATTTT
CDR3: CASSLSSTINQPQHF
V: TRBV11-2
size: NA
D: NA
J: TRBJ1-5

DNA: TGTGCCAGCAGACAGCTGAACACTGAAGCTTTCTTT
CDR3: CASRQLNTEAFF
V: TRBV28
size: NA
D: NA
J: TRBJ1-1

DNA: TGTGCCAGCAGCCCAAAACTCGACACCGGGGAGCTGTTTTTT
CDR3: CASSPKLDTGELFF
V: TRBV7-9
size: NA
D: NA
J: TRBJ2-2

DNA: TGCGCCAGCAGCTTGGCAGGGAATAGCAATCAGCCCCAGCATTTT
CDR3: CASSLAGNSNQPQHF
V: TRBV5-1
size: NA
D: NA
J: TRBJ1-5

DNA: TGCGCCAACTCTAGACAGGGGACATACGAGCAGTACTTC
CDR3: CANSRQGTYEQYF
V: TRBV10-1
size: few
D: TRBD1
J: TRBJ2-7

DNA: TGCGCCAGCAGCTTGTGGAACAGCCGCACAGATACGCAGTATTTT
CDR3: CASSLWNSRTDTQYF
V: TRBV5-1
size: NA
D: NA
J: TRBJ2-3

DNA: TGTGCCAGCAGTGAGTCTTGGCAGGCAGAGGGCTACACCTTC
CDR3: CASSESWQAEGYTF
V: TRBV6-1
size: NA
D: NA
J: TRBJ1-2

DNA: TGTGCCAGCAGCCTGTGGGGAGTATACGAGCAGTACTTC
CDR3: CASSLWGVYEQYF
V: TRBV5-6
size: NA
D: NA
J: TRBJ2-7

DNA: TGTGCCAGCAGACCTGGGACTCCTACAGGCGGCTACACCTTC
CDR3: CASRPGTPTGGYTF
V: TRBV28
size: NA
D: NA
J: TRBJ1-2

DNA: TGTGCCAGCAGTGCCAGATTGAGCTCCTACAATGAGCAGTTCTTC
CDR3: CASSARLSSYNEQFF
V: TRBV2
size: NA
D: NA
J: TRBJ2-1

DNA: TGCAGCGTTGATCGTCGTAACTATGGCTACACCTTC
CDR3: CSVDRRNYGYTF
V: TRBV29-1
size: NA
D: NA
J: TRBJ1-2

DNA: TGTGCCTGGAGTGTAGCGGCTACACAAGCTTTCTTT
CDR3: CAWSVAATQAFF
V: TRBV30
size: NA
D: NA
J: TRBJ1-1

DNA: TGTGCCAGCAGCGCGGGGGACAGTCCCGGCCTCTACGAGCAGTACTTC
CDR3: CASSAGDSPGLYEQYF
V: TRBV9
size: NA
D: NA
J: TRBJ2-7

DNA: TGCGCCAGCAGCTTGTCCCAGGACTACACTGAAGCTTTCTTT
CDR3: CASSLSQDYTEAFF
V: TRBV5-1
size: NA
D: NA
J: TRBJ1-1

DNA: TGCGCCAGCACCTTAACCCAGGGAAGGTACGAGCAGTACTTC
CDR3: CASTLTQGRYEQYF
V: TRBV23-1
size: NA
D: NA
J: TRBJ2-7

DNA: TGTGCCAGCAGCCGAGACAGGTCCTACGAGCAGTACTTC
CDR3: CASSRDRSYEQYF
V: TRBV9
size: once
D: NA
J: TRBJ2-7

DNA: TGTGCCAGCAGGAAGAGGACTAGCGGGAGCTACGAGCAGTACTTC
CDR3: CASRKRTSGSYEQYF
V: TRBV2
size: NA
D: TRBD2
J: TRBJ2-7

DNA: TGTGCCATCAGTGAGTGGCCAGGGCCTTTCGCGAACACCGGGGAGCTGTTTTTT
CDR3: CAISEWPGPFANTGELFF
V: TRBV10-3
size: NA
D: NA
J: TRBJ2-2

DNA: TGTGCCAGCAAGGAAACCGGGACAGATGTGGGCGGCTACACCTTC
CDR3: CASKETGTDVGGYTF
V: TRBV6-4
size: NA
D: TRBD1
J: TRBJ1-2

DNA: TGTGCCAGCAGCTCAAAGACCGGGAGCGGGACGTTCGATGAGCAGTTCTTC
CDR3: CASSSKTGSGTFDEQFF
V: TRBV11-1
size: NA
D: TRBD2
J: TRBJ2-1